The clone carrying this T cell receptor beta chain was seen only once. The antigen is undetermined. These data originate in a study of shared clonotypes between healthy human individuals. General study results and limits: Non-shared clonotypes had lower generation probabilities than clonotypes shared by all four sorted-subset donors.

The repertoire was sequenced with immunoSEQ multiplex PCR; TCRdb's copy has only in-frame clones and lacks some. The table has about 1 million clones, around 74% seen once. The V segment lost 5 bases and the J segment 9 bases; nucleotides outside the gene matches: 11. Germline CDR1 and CDR2: LNHDA and SQIVND (reference sequence). This CDR3 spans 16 amino acids. The sample was memory CD4+ T cells sorted from blood. Subset here: CD45RA-negative fraction. The receptor's source is a man aged 18 to 29 in good health. V gene TRBV19 combines with J gene TRBJ2-1; TRBD2 matches 12 bases. The CDR3 DNA follows: TGTGCCAGTAGTCTGAGGACTAGCGGGACGCCCTCTGAGCAGTTCTTC. It translates to CASSLRTSGTPSEQFF. Full variable domain (remainder filled in from reference TRBV19 and TRBJ2-1): DGGITQSPKYLFRKEGQNVTLSCEQNLNHDAMYWYRQDPGQGLRLIYYSQIVNDFQKGDIAEGYSVSREKKESFPLTVTSAQKNPTAFYLCASSLRTSGTPSEQFFGPGTRLTVL.